This TCR beta chain was identified in a study of Ad26.COV2.S vaccination and SARS-CoV-2 variants. Treatment: approximately 18 received Ad26.COV2.S at low or high dose, single or two shots; roughly five received placebo; per-sample allocation not given. Each sample was drawn 63 days after the first injection (of vaccine or placebo). Based in Boston, the donor was an adult of 18-55 years. The table came from immunoSEQ multiplex PCR; TCRdb's copy has only in-frame clones and leaves some out. The sample includes about 680,000 clones, 70% to 90% of them seen just once. Germline CDR1 reads SQVTM; CDR2 reads ANQGSEA. CDR3 length: 13 amino acids. Trimming removed 6 bases at V and 3 bases at J, with 14 bases between.

Specimen: peripheral blood, collected in a trial of Ad26.COV2.S vaccine versus placebo. This chain joins TRBV29-1 and TRBJ1-2; D remains unclear. This clonotype was obtained from a person aged 18 to 59 who received the Ad26.COV2.S COVID-19 vaccine or a placebo. The CDR3: CSVSGILDYGYTF. The CDR3 DNA follows: TGCAGCGTATCGGGGATTTTGGACTATGGCTACACCTTC.